The 4 T cell receptor beta chains below all came from one sample that was sequenced in a study of graft-versus-host responses after intestinal transplantation. Generated by immunoSEQ multiplex PCR, the TCRdb table keeps only in-frame clones and is missing some. The data hold about 37,000 clones, with about 85% observed a single time. Processed graft tissue released its intraepithelial and lamina propria lymphocytes. Sequencing used ileum tissue, obtained 200 to 210 days after intestinal transplant. The receptors derive from a human patient who received an intestinal transplant, so some T cells may come from the graft donor.

The chain combines TRBV2 with TRBJ1-4; TRBD1 might be the D (6 bases). V was shortened by 6 bases and J by 3 bases, with 11 bases between the two germline ends. Germline V CDR1 and CDR2: SNHLY, FYNNEI. The CDR3 covers 14 residues. CDR3 amino acids: CASSLQGSNEKLFF. CDR3 nucleotide sequence: TGTGCCAGCAGCCTACAGGGTTCTAATGAAAAACTGTTTTTT. The whole variable domain, remainder taken from reference TRBV2 and TRBJ1-4, is EPEVTQTPSHQVTQMGQEVILRCVPISNHLYFYWYRQILGQKVEFLVSFYNNEISEKSEIFDDQFSVERPDGSNFTLKIRSTKLEDSAMYFCASSLQGSNEKLFFGSGTQLSVL.

This clone occurred once. The chain uses TRBV5-1 and TRBJ2-7; D might be TRBD1 (6 bases). CDR3 size: 13 residues. Germline V CDR1 and CDR2: SGHRS, YFSETQ. V was pared by 3 bases and J by 0 bases, with 7 bases between. CDR3 in DNA: TGCGCCAGCAGCTACAGGGTCTCCTACGAGCAGTACTTC. The encoded protein is CASSYRVSYEQYF.

CDR3 residues: CAISVGETQYF. In nucleotides, the CDR3 is TGTGCCATCAGTGTCGGGGAGACCCAGTACTTC. The rearrangement uses TRBV10-3 and TRBJ2-5; no definite D call. Germline V gene data show CDR1 as ENHRY and CDR2 as SYGVKD. V lost 4 bases and J 5 bases, leaving 5 bases between the germline ends. This CDR3 contains 11 residues.

This clone was observed once. CDR3 sequence (DNA): TGTGCCAGCAGCTTCCGTCCCGGGGCGGGAGCCCGGTACGAGCAGTACTTC. Encoded protein: CASSFRPGAGARYEQYF. The chain recombines TRBV11-2 with TRBJ2-7; 7 bases match TRBD2. J was trimmed by 4 bases and V by 3 bases; bases with no gene match: 15. The V gene's germline CDR1 is SGHAT and CDR2 FQNNGV. This CDR3 is built from 17 residues.